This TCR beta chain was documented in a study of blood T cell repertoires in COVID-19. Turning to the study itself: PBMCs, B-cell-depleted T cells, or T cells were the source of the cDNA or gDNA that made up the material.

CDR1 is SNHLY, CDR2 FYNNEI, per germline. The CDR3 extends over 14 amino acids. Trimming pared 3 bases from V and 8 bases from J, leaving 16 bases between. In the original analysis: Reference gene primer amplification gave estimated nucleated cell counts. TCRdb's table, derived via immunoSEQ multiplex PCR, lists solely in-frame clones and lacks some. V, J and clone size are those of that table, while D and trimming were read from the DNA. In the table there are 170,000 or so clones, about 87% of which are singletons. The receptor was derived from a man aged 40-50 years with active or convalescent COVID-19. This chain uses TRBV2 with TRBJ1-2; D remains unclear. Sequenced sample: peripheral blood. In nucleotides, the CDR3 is TGTGCCAGCAGTGAGGAGGGTGCCCTGGGGGGCTACACCTTC. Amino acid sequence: CASSEEGALGGYTF. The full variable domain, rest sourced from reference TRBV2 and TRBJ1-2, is EPEVTQTPSHQVTQMGQEVILRCVPISNHLYFYWYRQILGQKVEFLVSFYNNEISEKSEIFDDQFSVERPDGSNFTLKIRSTKLEDSAMYFCASSEEGALGGYTFGSGTRLTVV.